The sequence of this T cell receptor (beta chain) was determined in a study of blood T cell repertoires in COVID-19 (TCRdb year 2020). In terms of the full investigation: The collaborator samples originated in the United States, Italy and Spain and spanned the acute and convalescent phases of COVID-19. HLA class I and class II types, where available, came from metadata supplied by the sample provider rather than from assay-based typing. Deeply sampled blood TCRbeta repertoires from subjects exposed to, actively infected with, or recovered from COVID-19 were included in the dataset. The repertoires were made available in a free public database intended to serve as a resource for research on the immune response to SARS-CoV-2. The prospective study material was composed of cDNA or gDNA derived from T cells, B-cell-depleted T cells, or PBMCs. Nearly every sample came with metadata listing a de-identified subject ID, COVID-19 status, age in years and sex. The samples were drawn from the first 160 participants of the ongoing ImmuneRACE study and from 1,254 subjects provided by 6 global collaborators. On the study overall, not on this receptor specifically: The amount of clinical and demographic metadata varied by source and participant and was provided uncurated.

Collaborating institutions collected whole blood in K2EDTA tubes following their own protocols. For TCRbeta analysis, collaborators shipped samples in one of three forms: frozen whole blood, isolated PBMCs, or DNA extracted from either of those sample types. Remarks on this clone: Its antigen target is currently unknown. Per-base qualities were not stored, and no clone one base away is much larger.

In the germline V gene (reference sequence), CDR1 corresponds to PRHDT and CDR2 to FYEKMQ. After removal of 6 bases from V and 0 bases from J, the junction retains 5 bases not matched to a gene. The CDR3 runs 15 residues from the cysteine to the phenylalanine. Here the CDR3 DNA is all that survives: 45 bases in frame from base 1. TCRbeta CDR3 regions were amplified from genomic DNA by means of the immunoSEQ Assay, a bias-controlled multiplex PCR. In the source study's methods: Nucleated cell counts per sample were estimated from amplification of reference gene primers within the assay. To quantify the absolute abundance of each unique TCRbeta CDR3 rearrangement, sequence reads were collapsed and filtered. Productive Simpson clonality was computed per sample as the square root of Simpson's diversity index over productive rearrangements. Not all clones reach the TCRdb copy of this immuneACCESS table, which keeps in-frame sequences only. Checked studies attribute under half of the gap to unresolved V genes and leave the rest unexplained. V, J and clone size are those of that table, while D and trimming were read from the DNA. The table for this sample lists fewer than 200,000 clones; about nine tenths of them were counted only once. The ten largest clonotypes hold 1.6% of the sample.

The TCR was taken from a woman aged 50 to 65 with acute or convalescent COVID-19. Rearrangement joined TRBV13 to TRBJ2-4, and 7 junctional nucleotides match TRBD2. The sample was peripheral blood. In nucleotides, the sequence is TGTGCCAGCAGTTTAAGCGGGGTAGCCAAAAACATTCAGTACTTC. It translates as CASSLSGVAKNIQYF.